This T cell receptor beta chain came from a study of PD-1 blockade in classical Hodgkin lymphoma (dated by TCRdb to the early 2020s). Notes on the research overall: Nivolumab dosing was 3 mg/kg intravenously every 2 weeks, continuing until either disease progression or unacceptable toxicity. A peripheral blood immune signature of response to PD-1 blockade in classical Hodgkin lymphoma was defined using TCR beta sequencing and CyTOF.

CDR1 PRHDT and CDR2 FYEKMQ were looked up in the germline V gene (reference sequence). The CDR3 starts with the cysteine, ends with the phenylalanine, and has 14 residues. Only CDR3 DNA remains: 42 bases, in frame from the first base. Here V drops 6 bases and J drops 9 bases, and the junction holds 10 bases not matched to any gene. Per the publication, the time point label means: cycle 2 day 1 (C2D1) of nivolumab. All trial patients had relapsed after autologous stem cell transplantation, with cohorts A, B and C differing in prior brentuximab vedotin exposure. The trial cohort included roughly 60 patients with relapsed/refractory classical Hodgkin lymphoma, and each patient had a best overall response of complete response, partial response or progressive disease. In the multi-cohort phase II CheckMate 205 trial, trial patients received single-agent nivolumab. An independent review committee assessed best overall response using the 2007 International Working Group response criteria. PBMCs from the trial were collected at three points: immediately before nivolumab initiation (C1D1), and during therapy at cycle 2 day 1 and cycle 4 day 1. Peripheral blood was collected in 8 mL Vacutainer Cell Preparation Tubes, from which PBMCs were isolated by centrifugation and then cryopreserved.

Findings and caveats that apply to the study as a whole: Diversity was lower in patients who began nivolumab less than 1 year after ASCT, so these patients were left out of later analyses to avoid confounding by immune reconstitution. Trial patients achieving complete response had baseline diversity similar to newly diagnosed patients, whereas partial responders and progressors had significantly lower diversity. Baseline TCR diversity was reported as lower in newly diagnosed patients than in healthy donors, and lower still in relapsed/refractory patients. The study was restricted to a single clinical trial cohort, and the causes of repertoire differences, possibly disease activity or prior therapy, were left undefined. By C4D1, a significant rise was seen in CD4+ TCR diversity but not in CD8+ TCR diversity (p=0.0027 vs p=0.16), and the rise was most apparent among complete responders (p=0.02).

This clone was observed a few times. Its recognized antigen is unknown. Base qualities are not at hand, and no much larger clone is one base apart. Genomic DNA was isolated using the Qiagen DNeasy kit from unsorted PBMCs as well as from negatively selected CD4+ and CD8+ fractions. Using primers that anneal to V and J segments, immunoSEQ multiplex PCR amplified the TCR beta CDR3 regions. A synthetic immune receptor repertoire was used to minimize amplification bias, and any residual bias was removed computationally once sequencing was done. The original pipeline was this. Custom Python scripts were used to quantify repertoire diversity as the Shannon entropy index. Unsorted, CD4+ and CD8+ repertoires were analyzed separately, except in combined analyses where CD4+ and CD8+ sequences were merged in silico. Clonal expansion was defined as at least a 2-fold frequency increase after treatment relative to C1D1, with a pseudocount of 0.5 for undetected baseline clones. Singleton clones were defined as clones with 0 or 1 copy at C1D1, and non-singleton clones were defined as clones with 2 or more copies. Clones expanded in unsorted samples were assigned a CD4+, CD8+ or unknown annotation through matching of protein sequences in sorted samples from the same patient. Wilcoxon tests were applied to paired samples to test diversity changes from C1D1 to C4D1. The source is immuneACCESS, and TCRdb retained only in-frame sequences with V and J called. Part of the clones is not carried over; for the studies checked, unresolved V genes explain less than half of this, and the remainder is unexplained. V and J calls and clone size are those listed in that table; D and trimming were worked out from the DNA. This sample comprises more than 40,000 clones, roughly 78% of them detected only once. 2.8% of the sample rests with the top ten.

The TCR sequence derives from a human donor with classical Hodgkin lymphoma. Rearrangement joined TRBV13 to TRBJ2-1, with 8 junctional bases fitting TRBD2. The source was peripheral blood mononuclear cells (PBMCs), collected before the second cycle of nivolumab. This receptor carries the CDR3 CASRSRGGLGEQFF. The sequenced DNA is TGTGCCAGCAGATCTCGGGGGGGCCTTGGTGAGCAGTTCTTC.